This entry features one T cell receptor (beta chain) sequence. The clone's antigen remains unknown. No base-level quality is on record; no much larger clone is a single base apart. The Immunoverse kit was used to build TCR libraries from roughly 370 ng RNA, with molecular barcoded adaptors covering alpha/delta and beta/gamma chains. TCR library preparation used the same RNA that went into transcriptome sequencing. Sequencing of TCR libraries was carried out on an Illumina HiSeq 4000 with 2 x 150 cycles. In the source study's methods: With MiXCR, TCR reads were aligned to human V, D, J and C references and assembled into CDR3 clonotypes, with quality filtering and error correction included. The tcR package in R was used to analyze clonotype counts and gene usage diversity. Raw mapping reads were checked after the RNA-seq reads had been mapped by STAR aligner version 2.5.3a onto the human GRCh37 genome. IR-seq fastq files were randomly downsampled with Seqtk 1.3 to test the effect of sequencing depth on detected clonotypes. TCRdb reanalyzed the raw reads on its own, using fastp at Q25 for trimming and MiXCR for clone calling, and kept in-frame beta chains. Duplicate CDR3 protein sequences are folded into a single record with the most common DNA and genes. In this record, the V and J calls reflect TCRdb's handling and not the investigators' own analysis. Across this sample there are approximately 62,000 distinct CDR3 sequences, with roughly 19% seen only once. The ten largest account for about 11% of the sample.

This sample was taken from a study of read filtering for tumor transcriptome and immune sequencing (dated by TCRdb to the early 2020s). Context from the whole study: Of the patients in the cohort, more than 16 were male and over 11 were female, and their mean age was about 68 years, with a range of about 47 to 85. By revised international staging, about 8 patients were R-ISS I, some 17 were R-ISS II and roughly 7 were R-ISS III. After DNase treatment, whole-transcriptome libraries were prepared using the TruSeq RNA Access Library Prep Kit. Per sample, about 4 to 11 million TCR-region mapped reads were obtained with IR-seq, compared with only about 85 to 1,400 with RNA-seq. TCR repertoires obtained by targeted immune repertoire sequencing and by bulk whole-transcriptome sequencing performed on the same bone marrow samples were compared. One of the main goals was to work out a read-filtering strategy for immune repertoire data, in particular whether clonotypes backed by only a single read should be removed.

Bone marrow was sampled from every patient at the time of active disease. Ficoll-Hypaque density gradient centrifugation was used to isolate bone marrow mononuclear cells. To remove myeloma plasma cells, the cells were labeled with CD138 magnetic microbeads on a MACS separator, and CD138-negative cells were then collected by negative selection. Purity of the isolated cells was checked by flow cytometry on an Attune NxT using CD138 antibodies. Total RNA was extracted with TRIzol reagent and quantified with a NanoDrop spectrophotometer. Paired RNA-seq and IR-seq were performed on the CD138-negative bone marrow sample of each patient. General study outcomes and caveats: The sorted CD138-negative fraction was composed of a mixed bone marrow immune population rather than of purified T cells. Compared with RNA-seq, IR-seq captured clonotypes at much higher depth and more reliably, and a smaller IR-seq throughput was enough to identify most shared clonotypes. Single-read clonotypes made up about four fifths of clonotypes but roughly 3.5% of total reads in IR-seq, and less than 75% of clonotypes and around 45% of reads in RNA-seq. The correlation between IR-seq and RNA-seq shared clonotype proportions rose when single-read clonotypes were removed.

Sequenced input: a population of CD138-negative cells sorted from bone marrow. The cell subset or site label on this specimen signifies: bone marrow mononuclear cells depleted of CD138+ plasma/myeloma cells by negative magnetic selection. The source is a donor at least 40 years old with multiple myeloma.

The CDR3 region has the sequence CASSPGLEAYEQYF. Here is the DNA: TGTGCCAGCAGCCCAGGACTGGAGGCCTACGAGCAGTACTTC. The chain is assembled from TRBV7-2 and TRBJ2-7; a weak D assignment points to TRBD2 (5 bases agree). The CDR3 sequence holds 14 residues, the cysteine and phenylalanine included. Kept here is only the CDR3 DNA, which spans 42 bases and is read in frame from base 1. CDR1 is given as SGHTA and CDR2 as FQGNSA, both from the germline V gene. The germline ends are 13 bases apart after V is trimmed by 5 bases and J by 2 bases.